This T cell receptor beta chain is from a study of OX40 agonist ivuxolimab in advanced cancers. The CDR3 is 13 residues long. CDR1 and CDR2 (germline): SEHNR, FQNEAQ (reference sequence). Trimming left V 5 bases short and J 3 bases short, with 11 bases between. Clones were sequenced by immunoSEQ multiplex PCR, and TCRdb holds only the in-frame ones, with some missing. Here the sample spans 72,000 or so clones, roughly 80% being singletons. This clone was counted between two and nine times. This sequence was found in an adult with an advanced solid tumor such as melanoma, head and neck, liver or kidney cancer. The chain is built from TRBV7-9 and TRBJ2-7; tentatively, D is TRBD2 (5 bases). Source: CD4+ or CD8+ T cells sorted from blood, taken in a trial of the OX40 agonist ivuxolimab. The CDR3 DNA follows: TGTGCCAGCAGCCCTGGGAGAAGCTACGAGCAGTACTTC. Amino acid sequence: CASSPGRSYEQYF.